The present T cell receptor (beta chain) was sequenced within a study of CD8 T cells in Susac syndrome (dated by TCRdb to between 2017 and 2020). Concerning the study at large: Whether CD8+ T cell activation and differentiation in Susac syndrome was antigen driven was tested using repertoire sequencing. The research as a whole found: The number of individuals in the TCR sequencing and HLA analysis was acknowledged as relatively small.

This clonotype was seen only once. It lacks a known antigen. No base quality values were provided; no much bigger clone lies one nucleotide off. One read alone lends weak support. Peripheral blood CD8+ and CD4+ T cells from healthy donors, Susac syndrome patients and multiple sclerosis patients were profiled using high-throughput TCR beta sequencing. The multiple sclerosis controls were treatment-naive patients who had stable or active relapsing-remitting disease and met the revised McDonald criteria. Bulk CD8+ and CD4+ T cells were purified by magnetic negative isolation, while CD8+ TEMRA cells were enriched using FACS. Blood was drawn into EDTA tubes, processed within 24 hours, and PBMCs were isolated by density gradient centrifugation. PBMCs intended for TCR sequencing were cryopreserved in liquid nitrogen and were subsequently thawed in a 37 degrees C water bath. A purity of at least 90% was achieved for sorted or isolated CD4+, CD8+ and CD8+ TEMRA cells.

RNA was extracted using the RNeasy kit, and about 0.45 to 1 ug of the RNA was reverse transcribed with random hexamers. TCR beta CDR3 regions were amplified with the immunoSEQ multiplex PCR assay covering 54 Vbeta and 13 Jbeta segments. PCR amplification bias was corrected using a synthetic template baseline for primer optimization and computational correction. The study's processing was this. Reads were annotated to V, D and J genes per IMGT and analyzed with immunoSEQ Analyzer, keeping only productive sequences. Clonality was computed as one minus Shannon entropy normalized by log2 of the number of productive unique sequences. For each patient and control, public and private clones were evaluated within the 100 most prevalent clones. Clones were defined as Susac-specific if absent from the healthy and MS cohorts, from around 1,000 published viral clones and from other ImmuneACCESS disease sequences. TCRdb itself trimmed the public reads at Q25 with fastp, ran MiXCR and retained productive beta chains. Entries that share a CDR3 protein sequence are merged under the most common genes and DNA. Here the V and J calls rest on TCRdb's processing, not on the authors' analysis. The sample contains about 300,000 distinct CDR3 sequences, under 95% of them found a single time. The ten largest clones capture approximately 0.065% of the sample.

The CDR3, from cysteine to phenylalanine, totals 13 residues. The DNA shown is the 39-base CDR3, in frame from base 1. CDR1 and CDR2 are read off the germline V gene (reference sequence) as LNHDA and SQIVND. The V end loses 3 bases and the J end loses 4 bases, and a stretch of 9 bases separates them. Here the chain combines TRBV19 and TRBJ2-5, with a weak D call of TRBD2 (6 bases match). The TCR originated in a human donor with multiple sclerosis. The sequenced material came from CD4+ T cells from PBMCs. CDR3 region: CASSIGGRETQYF. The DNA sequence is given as TGTGCCAGTAGTATCGGGGGTCGAGAGACCCAGTACTTC.